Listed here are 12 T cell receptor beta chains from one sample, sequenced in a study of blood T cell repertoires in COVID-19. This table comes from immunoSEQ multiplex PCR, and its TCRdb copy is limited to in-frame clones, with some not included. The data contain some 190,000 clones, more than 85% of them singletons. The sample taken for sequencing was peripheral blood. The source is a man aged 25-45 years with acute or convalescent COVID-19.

CDR3 region: CASGQGMRNTIYF. The CDR3 nucleotides are TGTGCCAGTGGACAGGGTATGCGAAACACCATATATTTT. The chain carries TRBV19 and TRBJ1-3; 8 bases map to TRBD1. J was trimmed by 5 bases and V by 8 bases; bases with no gene match: 5. Germline assignment: CDR1 LNHDA and CDR2 SQIVND (reference sequence). The CDR3 is 13 residues long.

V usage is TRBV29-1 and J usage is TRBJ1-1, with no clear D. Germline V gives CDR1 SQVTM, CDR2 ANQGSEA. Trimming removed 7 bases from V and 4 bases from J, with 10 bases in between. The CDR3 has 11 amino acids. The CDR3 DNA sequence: TGCAGCGGAAGGGAGGCCACTGAAGCTTTCTTT. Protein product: CSGREATEAFF.

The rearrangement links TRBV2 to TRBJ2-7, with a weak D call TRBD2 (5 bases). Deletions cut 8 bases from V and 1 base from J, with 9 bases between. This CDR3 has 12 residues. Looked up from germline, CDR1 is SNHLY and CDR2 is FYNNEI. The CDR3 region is CASGLNSYEQYF. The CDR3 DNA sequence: TGTGCCAGCGGACTCAATTCCTACGAGCAGTACTTC. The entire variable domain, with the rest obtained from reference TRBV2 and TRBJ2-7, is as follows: EPEVTQTPSHQVTQMGQEVILRCVPISNHLYFYWYRQILGQKVEFLVSFYNNEISEKSEIFDDQFSVERPDGSNFTLKIRSTKLEDSAMYFCASGLNSYEQYFGPGTRLTVT.

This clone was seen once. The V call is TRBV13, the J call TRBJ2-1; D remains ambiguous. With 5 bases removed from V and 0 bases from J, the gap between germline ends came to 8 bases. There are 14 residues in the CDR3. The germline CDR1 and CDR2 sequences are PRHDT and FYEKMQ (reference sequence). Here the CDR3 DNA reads TGTGCCAGCAGCACTATGAGCTCCTACAATGAGCAGTTCTTC. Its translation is CASSTMSSYNEQFF.

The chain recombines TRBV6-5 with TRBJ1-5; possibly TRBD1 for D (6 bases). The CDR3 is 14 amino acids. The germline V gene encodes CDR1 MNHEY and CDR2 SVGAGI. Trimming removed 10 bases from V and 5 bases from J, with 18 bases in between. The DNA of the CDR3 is TGTGCCACTAAGGGGGGGGCGGTGTATCAGCCCCAGCATTTT. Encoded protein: CATKGGAVYQPQHF.

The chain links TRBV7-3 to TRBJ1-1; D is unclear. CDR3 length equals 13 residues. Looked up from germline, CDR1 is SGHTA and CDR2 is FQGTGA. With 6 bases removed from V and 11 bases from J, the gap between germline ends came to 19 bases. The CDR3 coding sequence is TGTGCCAGCAGACATCTAAGGAGTGCGTGGGCTTTCTTT. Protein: CASRHLRSAWAFF.

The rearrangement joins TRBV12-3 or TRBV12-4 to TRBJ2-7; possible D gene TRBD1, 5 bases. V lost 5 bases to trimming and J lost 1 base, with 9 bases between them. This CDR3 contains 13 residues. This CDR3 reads CASSIQVSYEQYF. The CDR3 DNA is TGTGCCAGCAGTATACAGGTATCCTACGAGCAGTACTTC.

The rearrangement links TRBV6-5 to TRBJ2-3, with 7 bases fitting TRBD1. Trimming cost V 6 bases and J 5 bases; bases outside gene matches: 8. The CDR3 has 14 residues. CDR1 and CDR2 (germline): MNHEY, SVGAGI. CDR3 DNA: TGTGCCAGCAGCAGACAGGGCTGGGGAGATACGCAGTATTTT. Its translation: CASSRQGWGDTQYF.

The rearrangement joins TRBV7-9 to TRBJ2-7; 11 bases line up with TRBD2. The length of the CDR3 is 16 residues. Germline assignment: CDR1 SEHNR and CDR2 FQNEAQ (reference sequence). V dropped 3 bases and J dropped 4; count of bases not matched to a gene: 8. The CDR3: CASSFITSGRTYEQYF. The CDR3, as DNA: TGTGCCAGCAGCTTTATAACTAGCGGGAGAACGTACGAGCAGTACTTC.

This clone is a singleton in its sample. The CDR3 loop is CASSVTGDRAGGYTF. The CDR3 coding sequence is TGTGCCAGTAGTGTAACTGGGGACAGGGCAGGCGGCTACACCTTC. This chain links TRBV19 with TRBJ1-2, with 9 nucleotides matching TRBD1. The CDR3 runs 15 residues. CDR1 and CDR2 from the germline V gene are LNHDA and SQIVND (reference sequence). V shed 5 bases, J shed 8 bases, and the junction held 12 bases outside the gene matches.

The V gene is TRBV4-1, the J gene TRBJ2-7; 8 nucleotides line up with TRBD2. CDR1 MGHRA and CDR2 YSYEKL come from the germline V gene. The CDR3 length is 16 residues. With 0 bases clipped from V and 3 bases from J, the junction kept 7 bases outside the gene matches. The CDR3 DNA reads TGCGCCAGCAGCCAAGAGGAGGGGAGCGGGAGCTACGAGCAGTACTTC. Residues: CASSQEEGSGSYEQYF.

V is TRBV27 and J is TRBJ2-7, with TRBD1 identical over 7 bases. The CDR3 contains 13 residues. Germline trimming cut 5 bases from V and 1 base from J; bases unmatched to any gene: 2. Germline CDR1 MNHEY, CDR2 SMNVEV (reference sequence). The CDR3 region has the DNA TGTGCCAGCAGTAAACAGGGGTCCTACGAGCAGTACTTC. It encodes CASSKQGSYEQYF.